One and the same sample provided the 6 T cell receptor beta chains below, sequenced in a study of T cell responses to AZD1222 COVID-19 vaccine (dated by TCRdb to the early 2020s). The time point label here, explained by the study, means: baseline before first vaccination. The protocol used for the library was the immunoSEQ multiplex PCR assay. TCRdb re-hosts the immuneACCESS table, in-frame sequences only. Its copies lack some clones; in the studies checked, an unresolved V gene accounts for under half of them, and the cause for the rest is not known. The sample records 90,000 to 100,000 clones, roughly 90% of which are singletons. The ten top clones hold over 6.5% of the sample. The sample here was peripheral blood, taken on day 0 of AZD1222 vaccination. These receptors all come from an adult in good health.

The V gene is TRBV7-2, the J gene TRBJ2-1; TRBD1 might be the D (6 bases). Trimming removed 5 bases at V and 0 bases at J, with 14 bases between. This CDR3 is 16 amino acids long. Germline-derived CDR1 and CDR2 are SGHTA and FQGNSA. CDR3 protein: CASSPGQTYSYNEQFF. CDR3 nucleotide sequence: TGTGCCAGCAGCCCGGGACAAACTTACTCCTACAATGAGCAGTTCTTC.

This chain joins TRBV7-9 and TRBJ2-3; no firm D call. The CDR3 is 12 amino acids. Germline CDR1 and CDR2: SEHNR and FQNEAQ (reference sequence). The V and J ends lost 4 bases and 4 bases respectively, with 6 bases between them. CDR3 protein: CASSSLADTQYF. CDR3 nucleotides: TGTGCCAGCAGCTCCCTAGCAGATACGCAGTATTTT.

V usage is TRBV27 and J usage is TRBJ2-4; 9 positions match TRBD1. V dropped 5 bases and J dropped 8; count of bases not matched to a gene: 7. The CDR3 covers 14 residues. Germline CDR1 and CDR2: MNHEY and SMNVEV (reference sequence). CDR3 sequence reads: CASSADRGTDIQYF. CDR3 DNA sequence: TGTGCCAGCAGTGCGGACAGGGGTACGGACATTCAGTACTTC.

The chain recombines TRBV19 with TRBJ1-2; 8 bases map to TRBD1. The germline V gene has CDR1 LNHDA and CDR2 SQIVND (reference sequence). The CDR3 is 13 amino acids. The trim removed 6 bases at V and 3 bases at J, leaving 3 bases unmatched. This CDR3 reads CASSLDRDYGYTF. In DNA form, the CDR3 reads TGTGCCAGTAGCCTGGACAGGGACTATGGCTACACCTTC.

The CDR3 here is CASAPGARFDEKLFF. The CDR3 coding sequence is TGTGCCAGCGCCCCCGGGGCGCGGTTTGATGAAAAACTGTTTTTT. This chain joins TRBV6-5 and TRBJ1-4; a possible D gene is TRBD1 (5 bases). From germline, CDR1 is MNHEY and CDR2 SVGAGI. Between the trimmed V and J ends, which lost 8 bases and 6 bases, there was a span of 19 bases. This CDR3 comprises 15 residues.

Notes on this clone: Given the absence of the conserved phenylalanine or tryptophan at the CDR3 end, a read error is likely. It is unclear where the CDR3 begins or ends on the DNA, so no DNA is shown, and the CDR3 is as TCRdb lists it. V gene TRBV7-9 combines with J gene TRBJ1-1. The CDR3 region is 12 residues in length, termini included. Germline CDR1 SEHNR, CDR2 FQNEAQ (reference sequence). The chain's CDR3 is CASSLEGPEKVL.